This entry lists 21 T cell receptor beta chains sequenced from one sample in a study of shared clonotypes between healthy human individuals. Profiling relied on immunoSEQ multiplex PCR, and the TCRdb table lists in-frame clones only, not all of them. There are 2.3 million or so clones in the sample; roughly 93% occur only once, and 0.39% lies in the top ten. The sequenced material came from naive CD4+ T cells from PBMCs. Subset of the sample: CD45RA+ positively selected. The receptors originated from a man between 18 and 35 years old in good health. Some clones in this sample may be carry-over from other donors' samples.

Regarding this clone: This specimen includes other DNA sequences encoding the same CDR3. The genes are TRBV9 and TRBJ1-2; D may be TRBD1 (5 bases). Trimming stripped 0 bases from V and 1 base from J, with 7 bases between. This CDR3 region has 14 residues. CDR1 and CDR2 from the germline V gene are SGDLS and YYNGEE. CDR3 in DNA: TGTGCCAGCAGCGTAGGGGGGGTTAACTATGGCTACACCTTC. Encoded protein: CASSVGGVNYGYTF.

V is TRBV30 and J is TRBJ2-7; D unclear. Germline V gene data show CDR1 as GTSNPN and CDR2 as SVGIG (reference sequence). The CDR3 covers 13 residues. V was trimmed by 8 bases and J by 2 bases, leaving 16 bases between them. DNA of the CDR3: TGTGCCCCGTGCGGACGGTCGACCTACGAGCAGTACTTC. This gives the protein CAPCGRSTYEQYF.

The CDR3 spells CASSFRSGGNDEKLFF. For the CDR3, the DNA is TGTGCCAGCAGCTTTCGGTCGGGGGGGAATGATGAAAAACTGTTTTTT. The V gene is TRBV12-1, the J gene TRBJ1-4. TRBV12-1 is classified as a pseudogene. This CDR3 comprises 16 residues.

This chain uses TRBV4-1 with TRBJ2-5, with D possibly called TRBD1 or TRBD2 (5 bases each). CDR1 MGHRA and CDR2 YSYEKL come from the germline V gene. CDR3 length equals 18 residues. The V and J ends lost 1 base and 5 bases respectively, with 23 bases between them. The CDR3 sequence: CASSQGIGATPYGETQYF. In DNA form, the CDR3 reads TGCGCCAGCAGCCAAGGGATCGGGGCTACACCTTACGGGGAGACCCAGTACTTC.

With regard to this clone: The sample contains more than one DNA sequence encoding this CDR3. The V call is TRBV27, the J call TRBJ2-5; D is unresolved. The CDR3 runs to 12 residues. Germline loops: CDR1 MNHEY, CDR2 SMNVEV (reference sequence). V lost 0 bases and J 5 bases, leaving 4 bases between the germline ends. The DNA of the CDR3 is TGTGCCAGCAGTTTATCGGGCGAGACCCAGTACTTC. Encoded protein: CASSLSGETQYF.

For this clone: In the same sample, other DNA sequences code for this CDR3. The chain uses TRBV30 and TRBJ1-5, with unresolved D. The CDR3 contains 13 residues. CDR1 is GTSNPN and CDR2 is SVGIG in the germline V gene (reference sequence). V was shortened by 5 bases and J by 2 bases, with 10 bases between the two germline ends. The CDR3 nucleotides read TGTGCCTGGTCCACGGAGGGCAATCAGCCCCAGCATTTT. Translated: CAWSTEGNQPQHF.

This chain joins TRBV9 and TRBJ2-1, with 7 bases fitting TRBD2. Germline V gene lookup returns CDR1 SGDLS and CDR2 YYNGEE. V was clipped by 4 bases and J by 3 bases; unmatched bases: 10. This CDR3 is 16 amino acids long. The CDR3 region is CASSFLGSSGYNEQFF. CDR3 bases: TGTGCCAGCAGCTTCCTTGGCTCTAGCGGCTACAATGAGCAGTTCTTC.

The CDR3 reads CASGLLGNTEAFF. The CDR3, as DNA: TGTGCTAGTGGTCTACTCGGGAACACTGAAGCTTTCTTT. The chain carries TRBV12-5 and TRBJ1-1; D is undetermined. Trimming left V 5 bases short and J 1 base short, with 8 bases between. The CDR3 contains 13 residues. Germline V lookup: CDR1 LGHNT, CDR2 FRNRAP. Full variable domain (outside the CDR3, taken from reference TRBV12-5 and TRBJ1-1): DARVTQTPRHKVTEMGQEVTMRCQPILGHNTVFWYRQTMMQGLELLAYFRNRAPLDDSGMPKDRFSAEMPDATLATLKIQPSEPRDSAVYFCASGLLGNTEAFFGQGTRLTVV.

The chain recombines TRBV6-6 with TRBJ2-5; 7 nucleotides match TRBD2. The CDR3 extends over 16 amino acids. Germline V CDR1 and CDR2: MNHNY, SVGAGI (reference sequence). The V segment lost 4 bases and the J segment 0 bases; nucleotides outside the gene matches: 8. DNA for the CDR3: TGTGCCAGCAGTTTAGGGACTAACCTGTACCAAGAGACCCAGTACTTC. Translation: CASSLGTNLYQETQYF.

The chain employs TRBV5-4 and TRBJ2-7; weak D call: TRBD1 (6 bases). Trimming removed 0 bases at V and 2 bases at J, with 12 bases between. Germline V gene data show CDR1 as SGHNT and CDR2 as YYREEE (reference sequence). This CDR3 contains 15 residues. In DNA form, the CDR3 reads TGTGCCAGCAGCTTGGCGGCAGGGGCGGCCTACGAGCAGTACTTC. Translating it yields CASSLAAGAAYEQYF.

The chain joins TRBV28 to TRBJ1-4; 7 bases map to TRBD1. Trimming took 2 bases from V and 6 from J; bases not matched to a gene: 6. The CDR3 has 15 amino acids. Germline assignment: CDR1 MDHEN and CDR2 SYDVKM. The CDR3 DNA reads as TGTGCCAGCAGTTTAGTAGGGGGCGAGGATGAAAAACTGTTTTTT. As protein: CASSLVGGEDEKLFF.

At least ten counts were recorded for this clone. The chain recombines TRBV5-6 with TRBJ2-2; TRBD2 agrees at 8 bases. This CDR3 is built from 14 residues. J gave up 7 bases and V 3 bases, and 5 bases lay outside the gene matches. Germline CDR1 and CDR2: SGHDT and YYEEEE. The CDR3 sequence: CASSWGLESGELFF. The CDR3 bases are TGTGCCAGCAGCTGGGGACTAGAAAGCGGGGAGCTGTTTTTT.

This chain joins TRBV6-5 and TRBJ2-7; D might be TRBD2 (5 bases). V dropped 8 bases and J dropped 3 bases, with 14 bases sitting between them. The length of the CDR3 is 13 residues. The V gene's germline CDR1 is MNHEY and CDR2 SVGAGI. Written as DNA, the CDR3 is TGTGCCAGCCGCACTCTCGCGGGCTACGAGCAGTACTTC. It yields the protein CASRTLAGYEQYF.

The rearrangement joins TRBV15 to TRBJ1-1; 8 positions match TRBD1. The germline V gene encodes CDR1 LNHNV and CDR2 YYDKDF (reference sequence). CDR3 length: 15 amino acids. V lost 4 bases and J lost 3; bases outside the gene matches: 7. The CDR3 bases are TGTGCCACCAGCACCCGGCAGGGGGCGCACACTGAAGCTTTCTTT. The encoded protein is CATSTRQGAHTEAFF.

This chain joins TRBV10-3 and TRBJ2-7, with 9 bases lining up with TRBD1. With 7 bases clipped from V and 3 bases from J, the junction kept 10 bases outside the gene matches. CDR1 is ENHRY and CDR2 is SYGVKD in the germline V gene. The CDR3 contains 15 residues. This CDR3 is CAITPDRGNVYEQYF. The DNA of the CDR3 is TGTGCCATCACCCCTGACAGGGGGAACGTCTACGAGCAGTACTTC.

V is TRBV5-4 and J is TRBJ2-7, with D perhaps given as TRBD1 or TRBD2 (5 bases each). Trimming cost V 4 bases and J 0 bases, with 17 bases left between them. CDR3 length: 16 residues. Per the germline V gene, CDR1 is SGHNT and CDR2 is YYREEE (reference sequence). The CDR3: CASSLSSGRSSYEQYF. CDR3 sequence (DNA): TGTGCCAGCAGCCTCTCCTCGGGACGGAGCTCCTACGAGCAGTACTTC.

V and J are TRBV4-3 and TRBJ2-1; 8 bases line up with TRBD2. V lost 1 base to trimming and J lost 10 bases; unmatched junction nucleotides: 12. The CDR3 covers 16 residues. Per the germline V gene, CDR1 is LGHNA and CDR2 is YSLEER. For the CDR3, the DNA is TGCGCCAGCAGCCAAGTTACCGGGACTAGTCCCAGGGAGCAGTTCTTC. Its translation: CASSQVTGTSPREQFF.

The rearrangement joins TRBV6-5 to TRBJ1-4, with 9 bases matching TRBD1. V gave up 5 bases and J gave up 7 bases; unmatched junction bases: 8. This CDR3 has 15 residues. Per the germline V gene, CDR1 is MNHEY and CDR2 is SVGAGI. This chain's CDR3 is CASSGTGGAREKLFF. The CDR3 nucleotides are TGTGCCAGCAGTGGTACAGGGGGCGCACGTGAAAAACTGTTTTTT.

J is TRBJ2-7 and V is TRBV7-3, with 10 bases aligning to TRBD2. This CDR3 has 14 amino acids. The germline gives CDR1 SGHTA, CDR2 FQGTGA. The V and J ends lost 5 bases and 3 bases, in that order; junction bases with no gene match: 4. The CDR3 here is CASSRTSGHYEQYF. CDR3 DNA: TGTGCCAGCAGCCGGACTAGCGGCCACTACGAGCAGTACTTC.

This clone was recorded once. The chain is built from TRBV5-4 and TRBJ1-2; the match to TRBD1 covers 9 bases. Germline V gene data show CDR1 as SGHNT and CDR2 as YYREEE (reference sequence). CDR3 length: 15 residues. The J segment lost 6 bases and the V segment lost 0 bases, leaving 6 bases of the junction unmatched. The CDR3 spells CASSLVGTGLNGYTF. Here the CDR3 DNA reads TGTGCCAGCAGCTTGGTGGGGACAGGGCTCAATGGCTACACCTTC. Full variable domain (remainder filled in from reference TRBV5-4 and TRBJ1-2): ETGVTQSPTHLIKTRGQQVTLRCSSQSGHNTVSWYQQALGQGPQFIFQYYREEENGRGNFPPRFSGLQFPNYSSELNVNALELDDSALYLCASSLVGTGLNGYTFGSGTRLTVV.

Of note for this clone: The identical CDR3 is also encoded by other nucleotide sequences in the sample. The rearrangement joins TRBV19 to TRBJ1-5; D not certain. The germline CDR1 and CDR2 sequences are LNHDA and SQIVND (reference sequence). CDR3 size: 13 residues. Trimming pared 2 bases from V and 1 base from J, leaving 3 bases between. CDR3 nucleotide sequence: TGTGCCAGTAGTATATGGAGCAATCAGCCCCAGCATTTT. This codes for CASSIWSNQPQHF.